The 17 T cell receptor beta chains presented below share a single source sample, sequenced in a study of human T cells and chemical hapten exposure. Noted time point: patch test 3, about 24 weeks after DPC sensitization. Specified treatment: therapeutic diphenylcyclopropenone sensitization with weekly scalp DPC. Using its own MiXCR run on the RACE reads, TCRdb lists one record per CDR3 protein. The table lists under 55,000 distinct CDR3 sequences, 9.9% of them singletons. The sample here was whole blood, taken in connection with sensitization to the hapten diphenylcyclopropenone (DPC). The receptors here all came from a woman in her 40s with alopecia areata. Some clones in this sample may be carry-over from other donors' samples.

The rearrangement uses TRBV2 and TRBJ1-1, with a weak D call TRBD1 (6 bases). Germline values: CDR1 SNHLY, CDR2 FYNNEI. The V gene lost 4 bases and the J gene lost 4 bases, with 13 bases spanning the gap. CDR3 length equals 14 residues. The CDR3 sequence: CASSGDRWGTEAFF. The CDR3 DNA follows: TGTGCCAGCAGTGGCGACAGGTGGGGCACTGAAGCTTTCTTT. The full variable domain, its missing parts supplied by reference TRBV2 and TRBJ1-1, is EPEVTQTPSHQVTQMGQEVILRCVPISNHLYFYWYRQILGQKVEFLVSFYNNEISEKSEIFDDQFSVERPDGSNFTLKIRSTKLEDSAMYFCASSGDRWGTEAFFGQGTRLTVV.

The CDR3 DNA follows: TGTGCCAGCAGCCAAGAATGGAGGGGGATCCGAGGGAATGAGCAGTTCTTC. Translation gives CASSQEWRGIRGNEQFF. This chain links TRBV3-1 with TRBJ2-1; D may match TRBD1 or TRBD2 (6 bases each). Germline V gene sequence: CDR1 LGHDT, CDR2 YNNKEL (reference sequence). There are 17 residues in the CDR3. Trimming cost V 0 bases and J 7 bases, with 19 bases left between them.

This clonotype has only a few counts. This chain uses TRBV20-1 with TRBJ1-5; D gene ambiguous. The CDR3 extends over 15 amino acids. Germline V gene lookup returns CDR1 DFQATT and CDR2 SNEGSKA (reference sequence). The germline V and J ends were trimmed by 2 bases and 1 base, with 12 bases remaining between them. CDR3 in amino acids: CSARLGWESNQPQHF. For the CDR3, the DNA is TGCAGTGCTAGATTGGGTTGGGAAAGCAATCAGCCCCAGCATTTT.

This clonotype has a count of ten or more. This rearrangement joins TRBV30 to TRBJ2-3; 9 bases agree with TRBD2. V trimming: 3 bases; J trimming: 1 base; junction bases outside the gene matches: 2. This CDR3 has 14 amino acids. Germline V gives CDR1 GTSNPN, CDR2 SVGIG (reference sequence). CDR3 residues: CAWRSSGGTDTQYF. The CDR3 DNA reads TGTGCCTGGAGGTCTAGCGGGGGCACAGATACGCAGTATTTT.

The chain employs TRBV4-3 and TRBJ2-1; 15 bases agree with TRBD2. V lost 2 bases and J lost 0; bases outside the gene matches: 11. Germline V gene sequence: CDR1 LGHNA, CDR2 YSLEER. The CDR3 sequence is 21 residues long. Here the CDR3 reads CASSQRRGLAGGLSSYNEQFF. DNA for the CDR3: TGCGCCAGCAGCCAAAGGCGGGGACTAGCGGGGGGCTTAAGCTCCTACAATGAGCAGTTCTTC.

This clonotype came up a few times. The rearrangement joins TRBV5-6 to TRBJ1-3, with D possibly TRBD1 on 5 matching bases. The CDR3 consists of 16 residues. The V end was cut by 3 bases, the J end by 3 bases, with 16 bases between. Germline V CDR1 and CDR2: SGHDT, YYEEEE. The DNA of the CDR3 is TGTGCCAGCAGCTCTCCAAATACAGGATATGGAAACACCATATATTTT. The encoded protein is CASSSPNTGYGNTIYF. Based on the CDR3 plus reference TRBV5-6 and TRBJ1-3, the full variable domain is DAGVTQSPTHLIKTRGQQVTLRCSPKSGHDTVSWYQQALGQGPQFIFQYYEEEERQRGNFPDRFSGHQFPNYSSELNVNALLLGDSALYLCASSSPNTGYGNTIYFGEGSWLTVV.

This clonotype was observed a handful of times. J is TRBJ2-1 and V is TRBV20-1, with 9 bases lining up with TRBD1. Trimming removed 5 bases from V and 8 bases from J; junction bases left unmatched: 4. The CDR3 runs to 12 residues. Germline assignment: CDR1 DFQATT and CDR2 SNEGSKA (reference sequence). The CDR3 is CSAGQGIYEQFF. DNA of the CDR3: TGCAGTGCTGGACAGGGGATATATGAGCAGTTCTTC.

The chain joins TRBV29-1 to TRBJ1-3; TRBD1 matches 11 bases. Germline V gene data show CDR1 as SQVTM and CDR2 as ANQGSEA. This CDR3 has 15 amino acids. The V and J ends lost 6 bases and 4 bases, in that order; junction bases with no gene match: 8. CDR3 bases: TGCAGCGTCCAGGACAGGGGGCGAAGAGGAAACACCATATATTTT. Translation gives CSVQDRGRRGNTIYF.

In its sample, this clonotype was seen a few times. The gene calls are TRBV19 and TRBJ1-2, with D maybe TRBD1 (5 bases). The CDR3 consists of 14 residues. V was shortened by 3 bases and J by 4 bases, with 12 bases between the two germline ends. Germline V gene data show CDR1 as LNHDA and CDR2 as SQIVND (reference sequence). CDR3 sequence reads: CASSIRQTSYGYTF. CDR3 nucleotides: TGTGCCAGTAGTATTCGACAGACATCCTATGGCTACACCTTC.

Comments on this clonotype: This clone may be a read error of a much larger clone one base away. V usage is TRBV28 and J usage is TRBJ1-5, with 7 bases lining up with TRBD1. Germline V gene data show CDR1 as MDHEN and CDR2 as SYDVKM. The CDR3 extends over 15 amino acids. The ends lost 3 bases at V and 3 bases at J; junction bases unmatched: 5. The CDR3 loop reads CASSFEGAHNQPQHF. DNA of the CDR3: TGTGCCAGCAGTTTTGAGGGGGCGCACAATCAGCCCCAGCATTTT.

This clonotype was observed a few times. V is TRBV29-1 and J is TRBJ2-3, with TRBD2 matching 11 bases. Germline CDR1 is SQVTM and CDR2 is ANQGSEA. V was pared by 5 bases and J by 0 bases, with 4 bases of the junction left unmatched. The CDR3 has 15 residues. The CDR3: CSVKGLAASTDTQYF. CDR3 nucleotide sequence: TGCAGCGTTAAGGGACTAGCGGCTAGCACAGATACGCAGTATTTT.

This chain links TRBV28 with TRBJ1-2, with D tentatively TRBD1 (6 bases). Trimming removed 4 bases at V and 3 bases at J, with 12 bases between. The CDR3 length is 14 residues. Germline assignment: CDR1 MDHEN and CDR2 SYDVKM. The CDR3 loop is CASSSSGTYYGYTF. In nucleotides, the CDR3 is TGTGCCAGCAGTTCTTCCGGGACATACTATGGCTACACCTTC.

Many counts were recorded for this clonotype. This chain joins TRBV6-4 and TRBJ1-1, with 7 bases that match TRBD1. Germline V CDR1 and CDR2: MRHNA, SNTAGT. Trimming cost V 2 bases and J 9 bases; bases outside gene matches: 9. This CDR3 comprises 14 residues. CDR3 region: CASSDGTETSQAFF. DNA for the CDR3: TGTGCCAGCAGTGACGGGACAGAGACCTCTCAAGCTTTCTTT.

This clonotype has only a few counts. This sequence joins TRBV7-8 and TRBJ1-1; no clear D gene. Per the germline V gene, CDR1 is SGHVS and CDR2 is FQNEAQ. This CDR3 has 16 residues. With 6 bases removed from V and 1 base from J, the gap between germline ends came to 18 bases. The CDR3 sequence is CASRSQGRVANTEAFF. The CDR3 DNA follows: TGTGCCAGCAGATCTCAAGGTAGGGTGGCGAACACTGAAGCTTTCTTT.

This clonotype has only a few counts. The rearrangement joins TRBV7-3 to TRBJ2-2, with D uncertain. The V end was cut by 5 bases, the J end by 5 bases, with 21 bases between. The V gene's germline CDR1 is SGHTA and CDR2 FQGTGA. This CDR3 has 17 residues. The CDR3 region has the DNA TGTGCCAGCAGCCCCTCTCTCCGAAGGGTCGATACCGGGGAGCTGTTTTTT. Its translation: CASSPSLRRVDTGELFF.

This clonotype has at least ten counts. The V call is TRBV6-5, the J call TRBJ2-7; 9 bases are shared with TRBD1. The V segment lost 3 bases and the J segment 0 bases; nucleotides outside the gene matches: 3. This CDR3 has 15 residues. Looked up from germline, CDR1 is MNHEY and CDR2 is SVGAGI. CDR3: CASSYGTGTSYEQYF. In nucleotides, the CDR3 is TGTGCCAGCAGTTATGGGACAGGGACCTCCTACGAGCAGTACTTC.

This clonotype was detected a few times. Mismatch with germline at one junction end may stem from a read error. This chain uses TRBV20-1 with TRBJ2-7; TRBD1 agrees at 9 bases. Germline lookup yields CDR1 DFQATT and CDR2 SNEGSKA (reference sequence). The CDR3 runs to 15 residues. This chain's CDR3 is CSASNPGTGSYEQCF. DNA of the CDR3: TGCAGTGCATCTAATCCCGGGACAGGGTCCTACGAGCAGTGCTTC.